The sequence of this T cell receptor beta chain was determined in a study of cytomegalovirus exposure and HLA in healthy donors. Study-level results: Sequencing depth roughly uniform across donors was assumed in presence/absence analyses. The dataset shows that most TCR sequences were rare, while some public TCRs occurred in many donors. Some V segments could not be told apart, so they were left out, TRBV6-2 and TRBV6-3 among them.

The PCR had 60 Vbeta and 13 Jbeta primers. Here immunoSEQ multiplex PCR was the method, and the copy in TCRdb shows in-frame clones only, minus some. The sample lists 84,000 or so clones; around 74% were seen once. Comment on this clone: Its antigen remains unidentified.

In germline, CDR1 is SQVTM, CDR2 ANQGSEA. This CDR3 is 12 amino acids long. The ends lost 7 bases at V and 7 bases at J; junction bases unmatched: 4. This TCR came from a boy between 10 and 17 years old in good health and CMV-seronegative. The sequencing input was PBMCs. The rearrangement uses TRBV29-1 and TRBJ2-4; TRBD1 matches 10 bases. The CDR3 region is CSGEGQGNIQYF. CDR3 sequence (DNA): TGCAGCGGAGAGGGACAGGGGAACATTCAGTACTTC.